Here is one T cell receptor beta chain with its context. Per TCR library, 3500 ng of total RNA was used. TCRdb re-called the 5' RACE reads, yielding one record per CDR3 amino acid sequence without DNA. Found here are about 380,000 distinct CDR3 sequences; the top ten clones hold 2% to 3%. Germline CDR1 KGHSH, CDR2 LQKENI. The CDR3 is 14 amino acids. The sample originates from a study of monozygotic twins with inflammatory bowel disease. The sequencing sample was made of blood. The sequence came from a human donor with ulcerative colitis or Crohn's disease, or a healthy co-twin of an affected twin (not recorded which). This chain connects TRBV18 to TRBJ1-6; without DNA, the TCRdb call of TRBD1 cannot be checked. CDR3 sequence: CASSSDSSNSPLHF.